The 27 T cell receptor beta chains in this list originate from one sample, sequenced in a study of T-cell memory formation after mild COVID-19. Via MiXCR, TCRdb re-called the 5' RACE reads, giving one row per CDR3 protein. The sample comprises over 45,000 distinct CDR3 sequences, 28% of which are singletons, and around 46% rests with the top ten. The sequencing sample was made of PBMCs or a T cell subset sorted from them (not recorded which). The receptors stem from a young man who had mild COVID-19 (a few samples of this study predate the infection). Cell type and time point are not known.

The chain is built from TRBV7-8 and TRBJ2-7; maybe TRBD1 (5 bases). Germline loops: CDR1 SGHVS, CDR2 FQNEAQ. V was trimmed by 1 base and J by 7 bases, leaving 11 bases between them. This CDR3 has 13 amino acids. The CDR3 region is CASSLDKGREQYV. CDR3 coding DNA: TGTGCCAGCAGCTTAGATAAGGGGCGAGAGCAGTACGTC.

The CDR3 bases are TGTGCCAGCAGGGACAAAGGGAATGAGCAGTTCTTC. Translated: CASRDKGNEQFF. The chain carries TRBV12-3 or TRBV12-4 and TRBJ2-1; D is perhaps TRBD1 (5 bases). CDR3 length equals 12 residues. The V end was cut by 6 bases, the J end by 7 bases, with 10 bases between.

The rearrangement uses TRBV9 and TRBJ2-7; a weak D match, TRBD2 (6 bases). The CDR3 consists of 14 residues. Germline CDR1 reads SGDLS; CDR2 reads YYNGEE. Between the trimmed V and J ends, which lost 4 bases and 5 bases, there was a span of 16 bases. CDR3 in amino acids: CASSLSGWGNEQYF. Here the CDR3 DNA reads TGTGCCAGCAGCCTCAGCGGGTGGGGAAACGAGCAGTACTTC.

The chain links TRBV29-1 to TRBJ1-2; no reliable D call. The CDR3 totals 12 residues. Germline assignment: CDR1 SQVTM and CDR2 ANQGSEA. V dropped 5 bases and J dropped 4 bases, with 11 bases sitting between them. The CDR3 nucleotides are TGCAGCGTTTCTGGGGAGGGCTATGGCTACACCTTC. It codes for CSVSGEGYGYTF.

This clonotype was detected a few times. The CDR3 protein is CANSARGGPSDTQYF. CDR3 DNA: TGTGCCAACTCCGCGAGGGGGGGGCCATCCGATACGCAGTATTTT. This rearrangement joins TRBV28 to TRBJ2-3, with D perhaps TRBD2 (7 bases). The CDR3 has 15 amino acids. Per germline, CDR1 MDHEN and CDR2 SYDVKM. Deletions cut 10 bases from V and 6 bases from J, with 23 bases between.

The V gene is TRBV7-9, the J gene TRBJ2-5; maybe TRBD1 (6 bases). Trimming cost V 1 base and J 4 bases, with 10 bases left between them. Germline values: CDR1 SEHNR, CDR2 FQNEAQ (reference sequence). The CDR3 is made up of 14 amino acids. The CDR3 DNA sequence: TGTGCCAGCAGCTTAGTGGGGGCTCGAGAGACCCAGTACTTC. Protein sequence: CASSLVGARETQYF.

J is TRBJ1-5 and V is TRBV3-1; a possible D gene is TRBD1 (6 bases). V was shortened by 4 bases and J by 1 base, with 14 bases between the two germline ends. This CDR3 is built from 16 residues. The germline V gene encodes CDR1 LGHDT and CDR2 YNNKEL (reference sequence). The CDR3 reads CASSLGQSTSNQPQHF. The CDR3 bases are TGTGCCAGCAGCCTCGGACAGAGCACCAGCAATCAGCCCCAGCATTTT. The full variable domain, completed using reference TRBV3-1 and TRBJ1-5, is DTAVSQTPKYLVTQMGNDKSIKCEQNLGHDTMYWYKQDSKKFLKIMFSYNNKELIINETVPNRFSPKSPDKAHLNLHINSLELGDSAVYFCASSLGQSTSNQPQHFGDGTRLSIL.

By share of the sample, this clonotype is medium-sized. The V gene is TRBV5-1, the J gene TRBJ1-5; D may be TRBD1 (5 bases). Germline V CDR1 and CDR2: SGHRS, YFSETQ. CDR3 length equals 15 residues. The V end lost 2 bases, the J end lost 1 base, and 10 bases lay between the germline ends. The CDR3 sequence: CASSFTGSSNQPQHF. As DNA, the CDR3 is TGCGCCAGCAGCTTTACAGGCTCGAGCAATCAGCCCCAGCATTTT.

The rearrangement links TRBV6-6 to TRBJ2-7; D is unclear. This CDR3 spans 12 amino acids. V gave up 8 bases and J gave up 5 bases, with 13 bases separating them. Germline-derived CDR1 and CDR2 are MNHNY and SVGAGI (reference sequence). CDR3 nucleotide sequence: TGTGCCAGCGCTCGGATTCAGAACGAGCAGTACGTC. Translation: CASARIQNEQYV.

This clonotype appeared once. This chain joins TRBV27 and TRBJ2-1, with D maybe TRBD2 (6 bases). The CDR3 runs to 14 residues. V lost 7 bases to trimming and J lost 4 bases, with 14 bases between them. Looked up from germline, CDR1 is MNHEY and CDR2 is SMNVEV (reference sequence). CDR3 bases: TGTGCCAGCAAGGCGGGGCCCCCTTACAATGAGCAGTTCTTC. This codes for CASKAGPPYNEQFF.

This clonotype was seen a few times. The V and J genes are TRBV27 and TRBJ2-3; TRBD2 might be the D (7 bases). The germline V gene has CDR1 MNHEY and CDR2 SMNVEV (reference sequence). The CDR3 has 16 amino acids. The V gene lost 5 bases and the J gene lost 3 bases, with 18 bases spanning the gap. DNA of the CDR3: TGTGCCAGCAGTAAGGCGGGGGCCGTGGGAACAGATACGCAGTATTTT. Residues: CASSKAGAVGTDTQYF.

This clonotype was counted a few times. This rearrangement joins TRBV12-3 or TRBV12-4 to TRBJ2-7, with D maybe TRBD1 (5 bases). The CDR3 runs 12 residues. V was pared by 3 bases and J by 4 bases, with 7 bases between. In DNA form, the CDR3 reads TGTGCCAGCAGTTTTCAGGGTTACGAGCAGTACTTC. Translating gives CASSFQGYEQYF.

The chain joins TRBV2 to TRBJ2-3; 7 bases match TRBD1. The CDR3 loop spans 13 amino acids. After removal of 6 bases from V and 7 bases from J, the junction contained 7 bases not matched to a gene. Germline values: CDR1 SNHLY, CDR2 FYNNEI. CDR3 DNA sequence: TGTGCCAGCAGAACCTACAGGGGCCATACGCAGTATTTT. It is translated as CASRTYRGHTQYF. Supplemented by reference TRBV2 and TRBJ2-3, the full variable domain reads EPEVTQTPSHQVTQMGQEVILRCVPISNHLYFYWYRQILGQKVEFLVSFYNNEISEKSEIFDDQFSVERPDGSNFTLKIRSTKLEDSAMYFCASRTYRGHTQYFGPGTRLTVL.

This chain's CDR3 is CASSSPTGPEETQYF. CDR3 sequence (DNA): TGTGCCAGCAGCTCTCCAACGGGGCCTGAAGAGACCCAGTACTTC. The chain couples TRBV12-3 or TRBV12-4 to TRBJ2-5; either TRBD1 or TRBD2 may fit D (5 bases each). The CDR3 is 15 residues long. The germline V and J ends were trimmed by 6 bases and 3 bases, with 17 bases remaining between them.

This clonotype was seen a handful of times. This rearrangement joins TRBV6-2 or TRBV6-3 to TRBJ2-7; no clear D gene. The CDR3 covers 13 residues. CDR1 is MNHEY, CDR2 SVGEGT, per germline. Between the trimmed V and J ends, which lost 0 bases and 4 bases, there was a span of 7 bases. CDR3 protein: CASSYSYSYEQYV. The CDR3 nucleotides are TGTGCCAGCAGTTACTCGTATTCTTACGAGCAGTACGTC.

This clonotype was counted between two and nine times. The chain joins TRBV27 to TRBJ2-4, with unresolved D. Trimming removed 3 bases from V and 7 bases from J, with 10 bases in between. From germline, CDR1 is MNHEY and CDR2 SMNVEV (reference sequence). The CDR3 length is 13 residues. The CDR3 nucleotides are TGTGCCAGCAGTTTTGGGGTCTCGAACATTCAGTACTTC. It yields the protein CASSFGVSNIQYF.

This clonotype was detected only a few times. V usage is TRBV4-1 and J usage is TRBJ1-6; no reliable D call. The CDR3 spans 18 residues. Deletions cut 4 bases from V and 0 bases from J, with 16 bases between. Germline V gene sequence: CDR1 MGHRA, CDR2 YSYEKL. As DNA, the CDR3 is TGCGCCAGCAGCCCATGGACGGTCCAAAGCTCCTATAATTCACCCCTCCACTTT. Amino acids: CASSPWTVQSSYNSPLHF.

The chain couples TRBV10-3 to TRBJ2-5; maybe TRBD2 (5 bases). The germline CDR1 and CDR2 sequences are ENHRY and SYGVKD. The CDR3 loop spans 14 amino acids. Trimming stripped 5 bases from V and 5 bases from J, with 15 bases between. CDR3 residues: CAISTSRWEETQYF. CDR3 DNA: TGTGCCATCAGTACCTCCAGGTGGGAGGAGACCCAGTACTTC.

V is TRBV6-6 and J is TRBJ2-7, with D perhaps TRBD2 (6 bases). The germline CDR1 and CDR2 sequences are MNHNY and SVGAGI (reference sequence). V lost 2 bases and J 7 bases, leaving 9 bases between the germline ends. This CDR3 region has 12 residues. For the CDR3, the DNA is TGTGCCAGCAGTTACGGGACTCAGGAGCAGTACTTC. This gives the protein CASSYGTQEQYF.

This clonotype was seen a single time. In DNA form, the CDR3 reads TGTGCCACCAGTGATGGGACAGGGGAGACCCAGTACTTC. Its translation is CATSDGTGETQYF. The chain employs TRBV24-1 and TRBJ2-5; TRBD1 matches 9 bases. CDR1 KGHDR and CDR2 SFDVKD come from the germline V gene. V dropped 3 bases and J dropped 5; count of bases not matched to a gene: 0. This CDR3 comprises 13 residues.

This clonotype has a handful of counts. The chain joins TRBV5-1 to TRBJ2-3, with D perhaps being TRBD1 or TRBD2 (6 bases each). Trimming removed 4 bases at V and 0 bases at J, with 30 bases between. Germline V lookup: CDR1 SGHRS, CDR2 YFSETQ. This CDR3 is 21 amino acids long. For the CDR3, the DNA is TGCGCCAGCAGCCCTAGGAGCCCGGAGGGGGGACTTACCTCTAGCACAGATACGCAGTATTTT. Protein sequence: CASSPRSPEGGLTSSTDTQYF.

This rearrangement joins TRBV20-1 to TRBJ2-1; 10 bases are shared with TRBD2. CDR3 size: 16 residues. The V and J ends lost 0 bases and 8 bases, in that order; junction bases with no gene match: 10. Germline V lookup: CDR1 DFQATT, CDR2 SNEGSKA (reference sequence). DNA for the CDR3: TGCAGTGCTAGAGATCGAGCGGGGGGGCTTGGCTATGAGCAGTTCTTC. Amino acids: CSARDRAGGLGYEQFF.

The chain combines TRBV6-5 with TRBJ2-1; 12 bases match TRBD2. V was clipped by 5 bases and J by 7 bases; unmatched bases: 12. Germline V gene sequence: CDR1 MNHEY, CDR2 SVGAGI. CDR3 length: 17 residues. In nucleotides, the CDR3 is TGTGCCAGCAGTCATCCCTCCTTGACTAGCGGGGGAAATGAGCAGTTCTTC. Its translation is CASSHPSLTSGGNEQFF.

In DNA, the CDR3 is TGCAGTGCTAGAACCGAGACAGTCTCCTACGAGCAGTACTTC. Translation: CSARTETVSYEQYF. The J gene is TRBJ2-7, the V gene TRBV20-1; tentatively, D is TRBD1 (5 bases). The CDR3 spans 14 residues. CDR1 and CDR2 (germline): DFQATT, SNEGSKA (reference sequence). Trimming removed 2 bases at V and 0 bases at J, with 11 bases between.

The chain couples TRBV7-2 to TRBJ2-1, with a possible D match to TRBD2 (6 bases). Deletions cut 2 bases from V and 0 bases from J, with 11 bases between. The CDR3 runs 16 residues. CDR1 and CDR2 (germline): SGHTA, FQGNSA. CDR3 residues: CASSLTWRGSYNEQFF. CDR3 sequence (DNA): TGTGCCAGCAGCTTAACGTGGAGGGGCTCCTACAATGAGCAGTTCTTC.

This clonotype was seen at least ten times. This rearrangement joins TRBV7-2 to TRBJ2-7; TRBD1 might be the D (8 bases). The CDR3 totals 15 residues. With 2 bases removed from V and 6 bases from J, the gap between germline ends came to 17 bases. Germline values: CDR1 SGHTA, CDR2 FQGNSA. DNA of the CDR3: TGTGCCAGCAGCTTACTCGGACAGGGAGGGGTCGAGCAGTACTTC. Its protein is CASSLLGQGGVEQYF.

There are a few counts of this clonotype. The gene calls are TRBV12-5 and TRBJ2-1; D is undetermined. There are 14 residues in the CDR3. V lost 7 bases to trimming and J lost 4 bases, with 14 bases between them. Germline V gene data show CDR1 as LGHNT and CDR2 as FRNRAP. CDR3 protein: CASASPRAYNEQFF. The CDR3, as DNA: TGTGCTAGTGCCTCACCGAGAGCTTACAATGAGCAGTTCTTC.